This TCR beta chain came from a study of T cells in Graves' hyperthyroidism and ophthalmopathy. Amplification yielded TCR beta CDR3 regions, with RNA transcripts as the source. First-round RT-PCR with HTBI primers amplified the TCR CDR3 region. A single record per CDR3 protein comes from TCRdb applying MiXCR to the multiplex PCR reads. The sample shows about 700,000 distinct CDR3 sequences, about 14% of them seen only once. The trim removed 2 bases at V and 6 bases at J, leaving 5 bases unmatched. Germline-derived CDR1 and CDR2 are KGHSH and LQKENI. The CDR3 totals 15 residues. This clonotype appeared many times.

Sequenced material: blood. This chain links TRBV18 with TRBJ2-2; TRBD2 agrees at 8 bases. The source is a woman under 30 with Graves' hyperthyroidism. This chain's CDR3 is CASSPIAGLAGELFF. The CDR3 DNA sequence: TGTGCCAGCTCACCAATAGCGGGATTGGCCGGGGAGCTGTTTTTT.